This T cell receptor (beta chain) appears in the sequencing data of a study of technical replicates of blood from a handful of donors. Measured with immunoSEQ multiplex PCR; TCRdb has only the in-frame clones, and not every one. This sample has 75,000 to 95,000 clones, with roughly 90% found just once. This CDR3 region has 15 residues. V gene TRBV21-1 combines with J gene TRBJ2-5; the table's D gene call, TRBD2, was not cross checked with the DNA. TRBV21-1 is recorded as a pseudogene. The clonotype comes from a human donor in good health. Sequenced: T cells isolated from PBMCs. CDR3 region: CASSNHPPSVETQYF. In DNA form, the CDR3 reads TGTGCCAGCAGCAATCATCCCCCTAGCGTGGAGACCCAGTACTTC.